The rows below give T cell receptor beta chains drawn from one sample of a study of cytomegalovirus exposure and HLA in healthy donors. Libraries were prepared by immunoSEQ multiplex PCR; TCRdb keeps only in-frame clonotypes and omits some of them. The sample has 150,000 to 250,000 clones; 82% are singletons. The sequenced sample was PBMCs. The origin of the receptors is a boy younger than 10 in good health and CMV-seronegative. The CDR3 runs from the conserved cysteine through the conserved F or W. A D gene is named only where the DNA matches it firmly. Clone size is given for some rows only: seen once, a few or many times, or a class if the clone is expanded.

J gene | clone size | V gene | D gene | CDR3 DNA | CDR3 protein
TRBJ2-1 | - | TRBV4-1 | TRBD1 | TGCGCCAGCAGCCAATCCGGGACAGGGAATGAGCAGTTCTTC | CASSQSGTGNEQFF
TRBJ2-5 | - | TRBV2 | - | TGTGCCAGCAGTCCAGGGTTCAAAGAGACCCAGTACTTC | CASSPGFKETQYF
TRBJ2-1 | - | TRBV10-3 | - | TGTGCCATCAGTGAGTCGTCGCGGGGCGATGAGCAGTTCTTC | CAISESSRGDEQFF
TRBJ2-6 | once | TRBV7-6 | TRBD1 | TGTGCCAGCAGGCCCACCGGGACAGGGTTAGCCACTGGGGCCAACGTCCTGACTTTC | CASRPTGTGLATGANVLTF
TRBJ1-2 | - | TRBV7-9 | - | TGTGCCAGCAGCTTCCCCATCTCCGCAGGGATTGGCTACACCTTC | CASSFPISAGIGYTF
TRBJ2-3 | - | TRBV11-2 | TRBD2 | TGTGCCAGCAGCTTAAGCGGGGGCACAGATACGCAGTATTTT | CASSLSGGTDTQYF
TRBJ2-2 | - | TRBV18 | - | TGTGCCAGCTCACCACCGTATGGGGGCCGGACCGGGGAGCTGTTTTTT | CASSPPYGGRTGELFF
TRBJ1-4 | - | TRBV7-9 | TRBD1 | TGTGCCAGCAGCTTAGCGGACAGGCTAGCAACTAATGAAAAACTGTTTTTT | CASSLADRLATNEKLFF
TRBJ1-1 | - | TRBV5-1 | - | TGCGCCAGCAGCTTGGAAGGCACAGGTGAAGCTTTCTTT | CASSLEGTGEAFF
TRBJ2-7 | - | TRBV5-6 | TRBD1 | TGTGCCAGCAGCTTGGTCGGGACAGTTTCCTACGAGCAGTACTTC | CASSLVGTVSYEQYF
TRBJ2-3 | - | TRBV5-4 | - | TGTGCCAGCAGCTTGGTTCAGGTCGCAGATACGCAGTATTTT | CASSLVQVADTQYF
TRBJ1-2 | - | TRBV11-3 | - | TGTGCCAGCATCTCCGTACAGGGAAGGGACTATGGCTACACCTTC | CASISVQGRDYGYTF
TRBJ2-5 | - | TRBV7-8 | TRBD2 | TGTGCCAGCAGCCCGTTGACTAGCCTGTCCCAAGAGACCCAGTACTTC | CASSPLTSLSQETQYF
TRBJ2-7 | - | TRBV27 | - | TGTGCCAGTGGGGACACCCTCTCCTACGAGCAGTACTTC | CASGDTLSYEQYF
TRBJ1-5 | - | TRBV5-6 | - | TGTGCCAGTACATCTAGGGTGGGGGGTAGCAATCAGCCCCAGCATTTT | CASTSRVGGSNQPQHF
TRBJ2-7 | - | TRBV29-1 | - | TGCAGCGCCGTGGGGCTAGTTAGGTACGAGCAGTACTTC | CSAVGLVRYEQYF
TRBJ2-1 | - | TRBV7-9 | TRBD2 | TGTGCCAGCAGCTTAGCGCGGGACTACCTTCCGGTCTTC | CASSLARDYLPVF
TRBJ1-6 | - | TRBV18 | - | TGTGCCAGCTCACCGAGTGAGGGACAACTCCACTTT | CASSPSEGQLHF
TRBJ2-1 | - | TRBV4-3 | TRBD2 | TGCGCCAGCAGCCAAGAGGCGGGGGGCCGACACAATGAGCAGTTCTTC | CASSQEAGGRHNEQFF
TRBJ2-1 | - | TRBV6-4 | - | TGTGCCAGCAGTGACTCACAGGGACACAATGAGCAGTTCTTC | CASSDSQGHNEQFF